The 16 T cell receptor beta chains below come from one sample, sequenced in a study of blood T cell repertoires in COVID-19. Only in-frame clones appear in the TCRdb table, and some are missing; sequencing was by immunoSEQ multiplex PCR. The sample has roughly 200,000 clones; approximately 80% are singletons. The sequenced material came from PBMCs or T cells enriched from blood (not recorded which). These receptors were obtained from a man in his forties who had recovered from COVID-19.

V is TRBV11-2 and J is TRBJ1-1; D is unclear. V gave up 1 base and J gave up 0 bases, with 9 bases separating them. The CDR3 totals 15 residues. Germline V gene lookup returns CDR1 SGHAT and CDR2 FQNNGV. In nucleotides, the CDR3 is TGTGCCAGCAGCTTAGGGCCCCACCTGAACACTGAAGCTTTCTTT. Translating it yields CASSLGPHLNTEAFF.

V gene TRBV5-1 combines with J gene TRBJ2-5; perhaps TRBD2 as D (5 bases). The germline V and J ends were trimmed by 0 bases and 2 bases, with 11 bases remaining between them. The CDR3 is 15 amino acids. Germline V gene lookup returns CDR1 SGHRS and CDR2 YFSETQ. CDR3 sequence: CASSLASGFQETQYF. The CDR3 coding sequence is TGCGCCAGCAGCTTGGCCTCGGGATTTCAAGAGACCCAGTACTTC. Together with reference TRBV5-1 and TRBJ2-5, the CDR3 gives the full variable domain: KAGVTQTPRYLIKTRGQQVTLSCSPISGHRSVSWYQQTPGQGLQFLFEYFSETQRNKGNFPGRFSGRQFSNSRSEMNVSTLELGDSALYLCASSLASGFQETQYFGPGTRLLVL.

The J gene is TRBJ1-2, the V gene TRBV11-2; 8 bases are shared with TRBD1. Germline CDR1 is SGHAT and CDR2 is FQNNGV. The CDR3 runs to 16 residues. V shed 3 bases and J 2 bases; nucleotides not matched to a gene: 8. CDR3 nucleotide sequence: TGTGCCAGCAGCTTTACTTCAGGGGGCGTGAACTATGGCTACACCTTC. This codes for CASSFTSGGVNYGYTF.

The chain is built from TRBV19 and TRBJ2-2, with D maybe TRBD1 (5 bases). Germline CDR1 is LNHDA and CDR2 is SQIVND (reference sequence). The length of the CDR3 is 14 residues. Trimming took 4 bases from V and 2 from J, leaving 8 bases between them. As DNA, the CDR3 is TGTGCCAGTAGTACAGGGCCCAACACCGGGGAGCTGTTTTTT. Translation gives CASSTGPNTGELFF.

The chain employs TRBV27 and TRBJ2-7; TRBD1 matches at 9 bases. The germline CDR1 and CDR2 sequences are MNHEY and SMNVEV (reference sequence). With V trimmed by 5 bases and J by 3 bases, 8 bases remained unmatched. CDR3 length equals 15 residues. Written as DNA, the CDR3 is TGTGCCAGCAGTCCTGCCCCGGGACAGGGCTACGAGCAGTACTTC. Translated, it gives CASSPAPGQGYEQYF.

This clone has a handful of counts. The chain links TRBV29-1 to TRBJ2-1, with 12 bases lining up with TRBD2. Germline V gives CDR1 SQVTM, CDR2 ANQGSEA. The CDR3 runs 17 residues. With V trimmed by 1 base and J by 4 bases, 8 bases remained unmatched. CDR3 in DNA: TGCAGCGTTGAAGGGCTAGCGGGAGGGCGGGGATACAATGAGCAGTTCTTC. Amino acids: CSVEGLAGGRGYNEQFF.

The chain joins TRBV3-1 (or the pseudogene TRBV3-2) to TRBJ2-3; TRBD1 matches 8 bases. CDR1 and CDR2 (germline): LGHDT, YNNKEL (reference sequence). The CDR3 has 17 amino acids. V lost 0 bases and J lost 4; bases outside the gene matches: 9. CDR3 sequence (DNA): TGTGCCAGCAGCCAAGATCTCGGCAGGGGGCTCGCAGATACGCAGTATTTT. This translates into CASSQDLGRGLADTQYF.

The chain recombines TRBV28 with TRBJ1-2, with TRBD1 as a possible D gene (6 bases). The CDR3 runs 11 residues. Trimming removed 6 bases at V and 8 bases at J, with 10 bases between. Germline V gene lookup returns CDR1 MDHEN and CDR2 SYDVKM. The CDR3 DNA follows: TGTGCCAGCAGCAGGGGTCTCGGCTACACCTTC. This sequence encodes CASSRGLGYTF.

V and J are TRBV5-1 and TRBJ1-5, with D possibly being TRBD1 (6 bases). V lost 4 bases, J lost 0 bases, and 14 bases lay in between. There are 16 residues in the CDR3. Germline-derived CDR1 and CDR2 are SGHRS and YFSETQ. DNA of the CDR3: TGCGCCAGCAGCGGAAGGACAGCTTATAGCAATCAGCCCCAGCATTTT. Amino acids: CASSGRTAYSNQPQHF. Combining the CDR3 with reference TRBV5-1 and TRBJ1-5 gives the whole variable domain KAGVTQTPRYLIKTRGQQVTLSCSPISGHRSVSWYQQTPGQGLQFLFEYFSETQRNKGNFPGRFSGRQFSNSRSEMNVSTLELGDSALYLCASSGRTAYSNQPQHFGDGTRLSIL.

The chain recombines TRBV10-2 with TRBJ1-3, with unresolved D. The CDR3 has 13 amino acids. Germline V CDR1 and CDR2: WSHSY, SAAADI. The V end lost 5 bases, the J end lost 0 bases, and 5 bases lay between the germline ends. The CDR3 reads CASSLSSGNTIYF. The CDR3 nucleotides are TGCGCCAGCAGTCTAAGCTCTGGAAACACCATATATTTT.

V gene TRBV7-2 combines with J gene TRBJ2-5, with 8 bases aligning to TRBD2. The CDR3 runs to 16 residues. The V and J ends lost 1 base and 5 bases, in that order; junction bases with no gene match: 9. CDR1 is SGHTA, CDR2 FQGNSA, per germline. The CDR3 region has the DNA TGTGCCAGCAGCTTAGGACCCAGCGGGAGTGGGGAGACCCAGTACTTC. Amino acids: CASSLGPSGSGETQYF.

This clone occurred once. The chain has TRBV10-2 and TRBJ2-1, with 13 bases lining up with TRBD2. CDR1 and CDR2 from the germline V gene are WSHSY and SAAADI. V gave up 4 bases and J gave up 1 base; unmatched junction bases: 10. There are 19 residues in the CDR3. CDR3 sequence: CASSGLTSGRAGSYNEQFF. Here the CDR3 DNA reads TGCGCCAGCAGTGGACTTACTAGCGGGAGGGCCGGATCCTACAATGAGCAGTTCTTC.

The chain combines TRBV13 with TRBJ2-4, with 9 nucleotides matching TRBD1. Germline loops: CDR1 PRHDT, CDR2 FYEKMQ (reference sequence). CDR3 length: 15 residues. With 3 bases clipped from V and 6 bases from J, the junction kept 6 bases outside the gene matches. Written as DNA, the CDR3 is TGTGCCAGCAGCTTCAGGGACAGGGCGGGAAACATTCAGTACTTC. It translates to CASSFRDRAGNIQYF.

CDR3 DNA: TGCGCCAGCAGGGGTAGCGGGAGAGACACCGGGGAGCTGTTTTTT. Encoded protein: CASRGSGRDTGELFF. This chain uses TRBV10-1 with TRBJ2-2, with 9 bases that match TRBD2. This CDR3 region has 15 residues. Germline assignment: CDR1 WNHNN and CDR2 SYGVQD (reference sequence). The V gene end was trimmed by 6 bases and the J gene end by 3 bases; junction bases not matched to a gene: 5.

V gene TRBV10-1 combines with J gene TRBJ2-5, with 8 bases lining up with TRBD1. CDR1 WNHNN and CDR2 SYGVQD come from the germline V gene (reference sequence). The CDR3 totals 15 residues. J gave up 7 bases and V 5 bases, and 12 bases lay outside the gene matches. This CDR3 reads CASSTGTGSSGTQYF. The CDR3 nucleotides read TGCGCCAGCAGTACCGGGACAGGCTCCTCGGGGACCCAGTACTTC.

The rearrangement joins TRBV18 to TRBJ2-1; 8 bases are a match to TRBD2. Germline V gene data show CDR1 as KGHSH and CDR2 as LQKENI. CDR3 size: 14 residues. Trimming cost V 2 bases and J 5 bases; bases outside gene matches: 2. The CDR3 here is CASSPGTRDNEQFF. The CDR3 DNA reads TGTGCCAGCTCACCAGGGACTAGAGACAATGAGCAGTTCTTC. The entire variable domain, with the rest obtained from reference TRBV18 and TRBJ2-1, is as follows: NAGVMQNPRHLVRRRGQEARLRCSPMKGHSHVYWYRQLPEEGLKFMVYLQKENIIDESGMPKERFSAEFPKEGPSILRIQQVVRGDSAAYFCASSPGTRDNEQFFGPGTRLTVL.